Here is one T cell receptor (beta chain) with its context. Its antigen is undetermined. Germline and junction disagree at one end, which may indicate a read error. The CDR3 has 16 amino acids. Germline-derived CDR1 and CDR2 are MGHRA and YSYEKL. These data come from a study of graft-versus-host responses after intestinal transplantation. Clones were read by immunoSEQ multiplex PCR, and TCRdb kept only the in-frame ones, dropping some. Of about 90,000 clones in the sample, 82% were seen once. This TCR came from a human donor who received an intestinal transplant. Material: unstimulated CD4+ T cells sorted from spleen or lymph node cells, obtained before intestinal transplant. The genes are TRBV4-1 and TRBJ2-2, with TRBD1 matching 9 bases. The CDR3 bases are TGCGCCAGCAGCCAACTCGGACAGGGGAACATCGGGGAGCTGTTTTTT. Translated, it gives CASSQLGQGNIGELFF.